The 27 T cell receptor beta chains presented below share a single source sample, sequenced in a study. The sorted Tregs were CD4+CD25+CD127-/low cells. From the 5' RACE reads, TCRdb called clonotypes with MiXCR, one entry per CDR3 protein. Here the sample spans some 4,900 distinct CDR3 sequences, under 85% being singletons. Material for sequencing was Tregs sorted from blood. These receptors all come from a female donor with breast cancer.

This clonotype came up once. The chain employs TRBV5-5 and TRBJ1-1; D unresolved. Trimming removed 7 bases from V and 6 bases from J, with 13 bases in between. Germline assignment: CDR1 SGHKS and CDR2 YYEKEE (reference sequence). This CDR3 has 12 amino acids. The CDR3 sequence is CASGQYGAEAFF. CDR3 bases: TGTGCCAGCGGGCAGTACGGCGCTGAAGCTTTCTTT.

V and J are TRBV7-9 and TRBJ2-1, with 8 bases lining up with TRBD2. CDR1 and CDR2 from the germline V gene are SEHNR and FQNEAQ (reference sequence). The J segment lost 10 bases and the V segment lost 0 bases, leaving 8 bases of the junction unmatched. This CDR3 has 15 residues. The CDR3: CASSLAIGRAWEQFF. In DNA form, the CDR3 reads TGTGCCAGCAGCTTAGCTATCGGGAGGGCCTGGGAGCAGTTCTTC.

The CDR3 spells CASSYATGTSGFPSYNEQFF. CDR3 DNA sequence: TGTGCCAGCAGTTACGCAACCGGGACTAGCGGGTTCCCCTCCTACAATGAGCAGTTCTTC. The rearrangement joins TRBV12-3 or TRBV12-4 to TRBJ2-1; TRBD2 aligns across 12 bases. Germline trimming cut 4 bases from V and 0 bases from J; bases unmatched to any gene: 13. The CDR3 length is 20 residues.

The gene calls are TRBV27 and TRBJ2-7; D ambiguous. V lost 3 bases and J lost 6, with 12 bases in between. Per the germline V gene, CDR1 is MNHEY and CDR2 is SMNVEV (reference sequence). CDR3 length: 13 residues. The CDR3 nucleotides are TGTGCCAGCAGTTTTTCCAGGTTTCTCGAGCAGTACTTC. Amino acid sequence: CASSFSRFLEQYF.

The chain uses TRBV6-5 and TRBJ2-5, with D possibly being TRBD2 (6 bases). With 2 bases removed from V and 5 bases from J, the gap between germline ends came to 9 bases. The CDR3 has 13 residues. The germline CDR1 and CDR2 sequences are MNHEY and SVGAGI. CDR3 bases: TGTGCCAGCAGTTACCGACTAGAGGAGACCCAGTACTTC. This sequence encodes CASSYRLEETQYF.

The V and J genes are TRBV7-2 and TRBJ2-1; the D is unclear. The V end was cut by 4 bases, the J end by 0 bases, with 13 bases between. In germline, CDR1 is SGHTA, CDR2 FQGNSA. The CDR3 length is 16 residues. CDR3 sequence (DNA): TGTGCCAGCAGCTCCCGAGCGTTGAGCTCCTACAATGAGCAGTTCTTC. Translated, it gives CASSSRALSSYNEQFF. Variable domain in full (rest from reference TRBV7-2 and TRBJ2-1): GAGVSQSPSNKVTEKGKDVELRCDPISGHTALYWYRQSLGQGLEFLIYFQGNSAPDKSGLPSDRFSAERTGGSVSTLTIQRTQQEDSAVYLCASSSRALSSYNEQFFGPGTRLTVL.

J is TRBJ1-3 and V is TRBV28, with 8 nucleotides matching TRBD1. This CDR3 spans 15 amino acids. The V gene's germline CDR1 is MDHEN and CDR2 SYDVKM. Unmatched junction bases numbered 4, after V lost 4 bases and J lost 2 bases. This CDR3 reads CASSSGQVAGNTIYF. The CDR3 DNA sequence: TGTGCCAGCAGTTCGGGACAGGTGGCTGGAAACACCATATATTTT.

The chain has TRBV20-1 and TRBJ1-2; possible D gene TRBD1, 5 bases. The CDR3 has 15 amino acids. Trimming stripped 2 bases from V and 0 bases from J, with 13 bases between. Per the germline V gene, CDR1 is DFQATT and CDR2 is SNEGSKA (reference sequence). The CDR3: CSARPDSTTNYGYTF. In DNA, the CDR3 is TGCAGTGCTAGACCCGACAGCACGACTAACTATGGCTACACCTTC.

The rearrangement uses TRBV7-9 and TRBJ1-4; D gene unclear. The CDR3 totals 15 residues. Germline V lookup: CDR1 SEHNR, CDR2 FQNEAQ (reference sequence). Trimming took 1 base from V and 7 from J, leaving 13 bases between them. CDR3 residues: CASSLEGQPGEKLFF. The CDR3 coding sequence is TGTGCCAGCAGCTTAGAGGGCCAACCGGGTGAAAAACTGTTTTTT.

The chain carries TRBV5-6 and TRBJ1-1; D not certain. V was trimmed by 2 bases and J by 6 bases, leaving 23 bases between them. Germline loops: CDR1 SGHDT, CDR2 YYEEEE. This CDR3 spans 17 amino acids. Here the CDR3 DNA reads TGTGCCAGCAGCTTCCCCGCTTCTAGGGAGCGCTGGGCTGAAGCTTTCTTT. Amino acids: CASSFPASRERWAEAFF.

The rearrangement links TRBV6-5 to TRBJ2-7; D unclear. The CDR3 has 15 residues. Germline V CDR1 and CDR2: MNHEY, SVGAGI. V lost 0 bases, J lost 0 bases, and 9 bases lay in between. The CDR3 region has the DNA TGTGCCAGCAGTTACTCGGGCAGTTACTCCTACGAGCAGTACTTC. It yields the protein CASSYSGSYSYEQYF.

This clonotype was found once. The chain links TRBV20-1 to TRBJ2-7; D is uncertain. Germline V lookup: CDR1 DFQATT, CDR2 SNEGSKA (reference sequence). The V end was cut by 2 bases, the J end by 2 bases, with 10 bases between. CDR3 length: 13 amino acids. CDR3 region: CSARPPDAYEQYF. The CDR3 nucleotides are TGCAGTGCTAGACCTCCAGACGCCTACGAGCAGTACTTC.

V and J are TRBV11-2 and TRBJ2-5; the D gene is possibly TRBD1 (6 bases). CDR1 is SGHAT and CDR2 is FQNNGV in the germline V gene. CDR3 size: 16 residues. The V end lost 5 bases, the J end lost 0 bases, and 16 bases lay between the germline ends. The CDR3: CASSPSRGQYQETQYF. The CDR3 DNA reads TGTGCCAGCAGCCCTAGTCGTGGACAGTACCAAGAGACCCAGTACTTC.

The CDR3 is CASSPGTGGASQYF. The CDR3 coding sequence is TGTGCCAGCAGCCCCGGGACAGGGGGCGCTTCGCAGTATTTT. The chain recombines TRBV7-2 with TRBJ2-3; 12 bases line up with TRBD1. CDR1 SGHTA and CDR2 FQGNSA come from the germline V gene. J gave up 10 bases and V 5 bases, and 7 bases lay outside the gene matches. The CDR3 runs 14 residues.

The genes are TRBV7-2 and TRBJ2-7, with 11 bases fitting TRBD2. V lost 5 bases to trimming and J lost 2 bases; unmatched junction nucleotides: 11. CDR3 length: 17 residues. The germline gives CDR1 SGHTA, CDR2 FQGNSA. CDR3 nucleotide sequence: TGTGCCAGCAGCCTGGGACTAGCGGTCCAATTTACCTACGAGCAGTACTTC. Amino acid sequence: CASSLGLAVQFTYEQYF.

The V and J genes are TRBV9 and TRBJ2-1; TRBD2 matches 8 bases. The CDR3 consists of 15 residues. From germline, CDR1 is SGDLS and CDR2 YYNGEE. J lost 5 bases, V lost 0 bases, and 4 bases had no gene match. The CDR3 region is CASSVGGTSHNEQFF. In DNA, the CDR3 is TGTGCCAGCAGCGTAGGGGGGACTAGTCACAATGAGCAGTTCTTC. Full variable domain (remainder filled in from reference TRBV9 and TRBJ2-1): DSGVTQTPKHLITATGQRVTLRCSPRSGDLSVYWYQQSLDQGLQFLIQYYNGEERAKGNILERFSAQQFPDLHSELNLSSLELGDSALYFCASSVGGTSHNEQFFGPGTRLTVL.

This clonotype showed up just a few times. V usage is TRBV6-2 or TRBV6-3 and J usage is TRBJ2-7, with 8 bases matching TRBD2. V was pared by 5 bases and J by 4 bases, with 7 bases of the junction left unmatched. This CDR3 is built from 14 residues. Germline-derived CDR1 and CDR2 are MNHEY and SVGEGT. The CDR3 sequence: CASSPGLAEYEQYF. For the CDR3, the DNA is TGTGCCAGCAGTCCAGGACTAGCTGAGTACGAGCAGTACTTC.

J is TRBJ2-5 and V is TRBV5-1; perhaps TRBD1 as D (7 bases). V lost 1 base and J lost 0, with 22 bases in between. Per germline, CDR1 SGHRS and CDR2 YFSETQ. This CDR3 contains 19 residues. CDR3 sequence (DNA): TGCGCCAGCAGCTTGCGAGTGTTGTCGGCAGGGGGGTACCAAGAGACCCAGTACTTC. This sequence encodes CASSLRVLSAGGYQETQYF.

The rearrangement links TRBV7-6 to TRBJ2-7, with a possible D match to TRBD1 (5 bases). The length of the CDR3 is 13 residues. CDR1 is SGHVS and CDR2 is FNYEAQ in the germline V gene. The ends were cut back, 6 bases at V and 4 bases at J, with 13 bases in the middle. The CDR3 bases are TGTGCCAGCAGTGCCAGGGATTGGTACGAGCAGTACTTC. It is translated as CASSARDWYEQYF.

The V and J genes are TRBV6-5 and TRBJ1-3; 10 bases are shared with TRBD1. CDR1 is MNHEY, CDR2 SVGAGI, per germline. The V gene end was trimmed by 7 bases and the J gene end by 3 bases; junction bases not matched to a gene: 6. The CDR3 covers 15 residues. This CDR3 reads CASTPGTGDGNTIYF. CDR3 DNA: TGTGCCAGCACCCCCGGGACAGGGGATGGAAACACCATATATTTT.

This chain joins TRBV6-5 and TRBJ1-4; 8 positions match TRBD1. The CDR3 sequence is 19 residues long. Germline-derived CDR1 and CDR2 are MNHEY and SVGAGI. The V gene end was trimmed by 0 bases and the J gene end by 8 bases; junction bases not matched to a gene: 17. The CDR3 coding sequence is TGTGCCAGCAGTTACTCGATGGGACAGGTGGAGGATTTAATGGAAAAACTGTTTTTT. It is translated as CASSYSMGQVEDLMEKLFF.

The chain joins TRBV12-3 or TRBV12-4 to TRBJ2-1; TRBD2 matches 11 bases. The length of the CDR3 is 19 residues. With V trimmed by 3 bases and J by 2 bases, 12 bases remained unmatched. CDR3 DNA: TGTGCCAGCAGTTTTCGAGGGACTAGCGGACCTGGGGCCTACAATGAGCAGTTCTTC. Residues: CASSFRGTSGPGAYNEQFF.

This rearrangement joins TRBV29-1 to TRBJ1-1; D may be TRBD1 (6 bases). Germline values: CDR1 SQVTM, CDR2 ANQGSEA. V gave up 5 bases and J gave up 1 base, with 17 bases separating them. The CDR3 is made up of 15 amino acids. CDR3: CSVYYIPGENTEAFF. DNA of the CDR3: TGCAGCGTTTACTATATACCAGGGGAGAACACTGAAGCTTTCTTT.

As to this clonotype: This may come from a read error, since a much larger clone is one base off. This chain connects TRBV7-6 to TRBJ2-1; D gene uncertain. Matching the DNA end better, TRBJ2-7 makes the J call doubtful. The germline V gene encodes CDR1 SGHVS and CDR2 FNYEAQ. The CDR3 runs to 13 residues. CDR3 region: CASSLGTENEQYF. The CDR3 region has the DNA TGTGCCAGCAGCTTAGGGACCGAAAATGAGCAGTACTTC.

Points on this clonotype: An end of the junction differs from the germline gene, which may be a read error. CDR3 sequence: CASSQPLAGYNEQFF. As DNA, the CDR3 is TGCGCCAGCAGCCAACCACTAGCGGGGTACAATGAGCAGTTCTTC. The rearrangement links TRBV4-2 to TRBJ2-1; 10 bases are shared with TRBD2. Germline loops: CDR1 LGHNA, CDR2 YNFKEQ. This CDR3 contains 15 residues.

The J gene is TRBJ1-2, the V gene TRBV28; D unresolved. The CDR3 consists of 13 residues. With 4 bases removed from V and 3 bases from J, the gap between germline ends came to 9 bases. The germline V gene encodes CDR1 MDHEN and CDR2 SYDVKM. This CDR3 reads CASSSDGYYGYTF. DNA for the CDR3: TGTGCCAGCAGTTCGGATGGGTACTATGGCTACACCTTC.

The J gene is TRBJ2-5, the V gene TRBV3-1; D ambiguous. Trimming removed 3 bases from V and 6 bases from J, with 8 bases in between. The CDR3 length is 12 residues. CDR1 and CDR2 (germline): LGHDT, YNNKEL (reference sequence). The CDR3 DNA follows: TGTGCCAGCAGCCACGGCTTGAAGACCCAGTACTTC. Translation gives CASSHGLKTQYF.